These T cell receptor beta chains were read from a single sample in a study of human T cells and chemical hapten exposure. TCRdb reprocessed the RACE reads with MiXCR, giving one entry per CDR3 protein. The sample contains approximately 370,000 distinct CDR3 sequences, about 5% of which appear only once. This specimen consisted of whole blood, obtained in connection with sensitization to the hapten diphenylcyclopropenone (DPC). These receptor sequences come from a woman under 30 with alopecia areata. Some clones in this sample may be carry-over from other donors' samples. CDR3s include the opening cysteine and the closing phenylalanine or tryptophan. D genes are given only for firm matches. Size tells how often a clone was seen (once, few, many) or the class of an expanded clone, and some rows leave it out.

v_call,j_call,cdr3_length,d_call,clone_size,cdr3_nt,cdr3_aa
TRBV9,TRBJ1-3,16,TRBD1,many,TGTGCCAGCAGCCCTCGGACAGGGAGAGTTGGAAACACCATATATTTT,CASSPRTGRVGNTIYF
TRBV10-3,TRBJ1-2,13,-,few,TGTGCCACCGAAAATGGACAGCCATATGGCTACACCTTC,CATENGQPYGYTF
TRBV6-5,TRBJ1-4,15,-,few,TGTGCCAGCAGTTACCGGGGCTTGACTAATGAAAAACTGTTTTTT,CASSYRGLTNEKLFF
TRBV6-2/TRBV6-3,TRBJ2-1,12,-,many,TGTGCCAGCAGTTATCCAACGAATGAGCAGTTCTTC,CASSYPTNEQFF
TRBV12-3/TRBV12-4,TRBJ1-2,13,-,many,TGTGCCAGCAGTAAGAGCGGCAACTATGGCTACACCTTC,CASSKSGNYGYTF
TRBV27,TRBJ2-3,16,TRBD2,-,TGTGCCAGCAGTCTGTGGACTAGCCGAAGCACAGATACGCAGTATTTT,CASSLWTSRSTDTQYF
TRBV12-3/TRBV12-4,TRBJ1-5,14,-,many,TGTGCCAGCAGTCCGAGGGCCCCAAATCAGCCCCAGCATTTT,CASSPRAPNQPQHF
TRBV7-2,TRBJ2-3,16,TRBD1,many,TGTGCCAGCAGCTATCCGGGACAGGGGGCAGCAGATACGCAGTATTTT,CASSYPGQGAADTQYF
TRBV7-9,TRBJ1-1,13,-,-,TGTGCCAGCGTGGAGGGGGAGAACACTGAAGCTTTCTTT,CASVEGENTEAFF
TRBV4-2,TRBJ1-1,12,TRBD1,many,TGTGCCAGCAGCCCAGGGGGGGAGGAAGCTTTCTTT,CASSPGGEEAFF
TRBV4-1,TRBJ1-1,14,-,few,TGCGCCAGCAGCCAAGATTTGGGCCTTAGTGAAGCTTTCTTT,CASSQDLGLSEAFF
TRBV4-3,TRBJ2-7,14,TRBD1,many,TGCGCCAGCAGCCAAGAGACAGGGACGGGCGAGCAGTACTTC,CASSQETGTGEQYF
TRBV5-6,TRBJ1-1,17,-,-,TGTGCCAGCAGCTTGTCCCAGAACTCTGGGATGAACACTGAAGCTTTCTTT,CASSLSQNSGMNTEAFF
TRBV29-1,TRBJ2-3,16,TRBD1,-,TGCAGCGTTGCGACAAGACAGGGGAGAGGAACAGATACGCAGTATTTT,CSVATRQGRGTDTQYF
TRBV20-1,TRBJ1-4,16,TRBD1,many,TGCAGTTCCCCCGGGACAGGGGGCGCGTCGAATGAAAAACTGTTTTTT,CSSPGTGGASNEKLFF
TRBV10-3,TRBJ2-7,19,TRBD1,-,TGTGCCACCACGCACTCAGGGCAGTCCGGGACAGTAGGAAGCTACGAGCAGTACTTC,CATTHSGQSGTVGSYEQYF
TRBV10-3,TRBJ2-7,14,-,many,TGTGCCATCAGCCCGTGGACGGATACCTACGAGCAGTACTTC,CAISPWTDTYEQYF
TRBV12-3/TRBV12-4,TRBJ1-6,14,-,few,TGTGCCAGCAGCCCTCCGGGGGCTGATTCACCCCTCCACTTT,CASSPPGADSPLHF
TRBV6-2/TRBV6-3,TRBJ1-5,14,-,many,TGTGCCAGCAGTTACGGACAGCCGTATCAGCCCCAGCATTTT,CASSYGQPYQPQHF
TRBV27,TRBJ1-5,15,TRBD1,many,TGTGCCAGCAGAGCCGACAGGGCTAGCAATCAGCCCCAGCATTTT,CASRADRASNQPQHF
TRBV7-9,TRBJ1-1,11,-,many,TGTGCCAGCAGCTTATTGGCTGAAGCTTTCTTT,CASSLLAEAFF
TRBV7-9,TRBJ2-7,13,TRBD1,many,TGTGCCAGCAGCCCCGGGACAGTGAACGAGCAGTACTTC,CASSPGTVNEQYF
TRBV2,TRBJ1-6,14,-,-,TGTGCCAGCACGAGGACAGAAAATAATTCACCCCTCCACTTT,CASTRTENNSPLHF
TRBV7-9,TRBJ1-4,15,-,many,TGTGCCAGCAGCTTAGGAGGAGGGGGTAATGAAAAACTGTTTTTT,CASSLGGGGNEKLFF
TRBV12-3/TRBV12-4,TRBJ1-2,14,TRBD1,many,TGTGCCAGCAGTTTAAGAGGGGACAGCCGAGTTGACTCCTTC,CASSLRGDSRVDSF
TRBV29-1,TRBJ2-2,15,-,many,TGCAGCGTTGATGCGGGCAATTTTAACACCGGGGAGCTGTTTTTT,CSVDAGNFNTGELFF
TRBV20-1,TRBJ2-3,14,TRBD1,many,TGCAGTGCTAGAGAAAGGACAGGGACAGATACGCAGTATTTT,CSARERTGTDTQYF
TRBV6-6,TRBJ1-2,16,TRBD1,few,TGTGCCAGCAGTTACGGACAGGGCGAAGTAAGCTATGGCTACACCTTC,CASSYGQGEVSYGYTF
TRBV15,TRBJ1-4,15,TRBD1,few,TGTGCCACCAGCCCGAGGGGGCAGGTTAATGAAAAACTGTTTTTT,CATSPRGQVNEKLFF
TRBV18,TRBJ2-3,15,-,-,TGTGCCAGCTCACCCACCCAAGGTCCAACAGATACGCAGTATTTT,CASSPTQGPTDTQYF
TRBV14,TRBJ2-7,13,-,many,TGTGCCAGCAGCCGTGGGAGCTCCTACGAGCAGTACTTC,CASSRGSSYEQYF
TRBV5-1,TRBJ2-5,15,-,few,TGCGCCAGCAGCTTCACTAGCTATCGGAAAGAGACCCAGTACTTC,CASSFTSYRKETQYF
TRBV4-3,TRBJ2-2,16,TRBD1,-,TGCGCCAGCAGCCTCATAAGGGGGCCCAACACCGGGGAGCTGTTTTTT,CASSLIRGPNTGELFF
TRBV7-2,TRBJ2-7,15,-,few,TGTGCCAGCAGCTTAGGGGACTCCGAAGTATACGAGCAGTACTTC,CASSLGDSEVYEQYF
TRBV7-9,TRBJ2-3,16,TRBD2,few,TGTGCCAGCAGCTTGACTAGACTAGCGGGCGGAGATACGCAGTATTTT,CASSLTRLAGGDTQYF
TRBV24-1,TRBJ2-3,13,-,many,TGTGCCACCAGCCTACAGGGAGCAGATACGCAGTATTTT,CATSLQGADTQYF
TRBV7-8,TRBJ2-3,13,-,many,TGTGCCAGCAGCTTAGGGGGCGAAAGAACGCAGTATTTT,CASSLGGERTQYF
TRBV12-3/TRBV12-4,TRBJ2-7,15,TRBD2,few,TGTGCCAGCAGCGCCTCGTCTAGCGGGGACTACGAGCAGTACTTC,CASSASSSGDYEQYF